One and the same sample provided the 10 T cell receptor beta chains below, sequenced in a study of patients and donors after allogeneic stem cell transplantation. One entry per CDR3 protein results from TCRdb running MiXCR on the RT-PCR reads. In the table there are approximately 430,000 distinct CDR3 sequences, roughly 16% of which are singletons. The sequencing input was blood, either unsorted or a sorted T cell fraction (not recorded which). The receptors come from a human donor who was either an allogeneic HSCT recipient or a stem cell or donor lymphocyte infusion donor (not recorded which). It is not recorded whose cells these are; they may come from a transplant donor.

The chain has TRBV11-2 and TRBJ1-4; tentatively, D is TRBD1 (5 bases). The ends were cut back, 2 bases at V and 6 bases at J, with 13 bases in the middle. Germline values: CDR1 SGHAT, CDR2 FQNNGV. The CDR3 length is 15 residues. CDR3 region: CASSLRGPQDEKLFF. CDR3 DNA: TGTGCCAGCAGCTTACGAGGGCCACAGGATGAAAAACTGTTTTTT.

Notes on this clonotype: One junction end does not reproduce the germline sequence, and a read error may be involved. The genes are TRBV18 and TRBJ1-2; D is unclear. Germline assignment: CDR1 KGHSH and CDR2 LQKENI. The CDR3 spans 16 residues. DNA of the CDR3: TGTGCCAGCTCACCTATTAGCCTTAACTCCAACTATAGCTACACCTTC. Amino acids: CASSPISLNSNYSYTF.

This clonotype was seen a handful of times. This chain joins TRBV10-3 and TRBJ2-3; TRBD2 aligns across 10 bases. The CDR3 spans 15 residues. Germline assignment: CDR1 ENHRY and CDR2 SYGVKD. V trimming: 6 bases; J trimming: 3 bases; junction bases outside the gene matches: 6. The CDR3 DNA is TGTGCCATCAGGCAGGCTAGCGGGAGAACAGATACGCAGTATTTT. Translated: CAIRQASGRTDTQYF.

This clonotype has more than one count but fewer than ten. V gene TRBV4-3 combines with J gene TRBJ1-6; tentative D call: TRBD1 (6 bases). The V end lost 0 bases, the J end lost 7 bases, and 13 bases lay between the germline ends. The CDR3 extends over 16 amino acids. In germline, CDR1 is LGHNA, CDR2 YSLEER. As DNA, the CDR3 is TGCGCCAGCAGCCAAGATTACGGGGACAAGAATTCACCCCTCCACTTT. This gives the protein CASSQDYGDKNSPLHF.

This clonotype was found a few times. V usage is TRBV5-1 and J usage is TRBJ2-5, with TRBD2 identical over 9 bases. V was pared by 5 bases and J by 10 bases, with 15 bases of the junction left unmatched. The CDR3 consists of 15 residues. Germline CDR1 and CDR2: SGHRS and YFSETQ. The CDR3 sequence is CASRAGTSSGVDQYF. The DNA for the CDR3 is TGCGCCAGCAGGGCCGGGACTAGCAGCGGCGTCGACCAGTACTTC. Drawing the rest from reference TRBV5-1 and TRBJ2-5, the complete variable domain is KAGVTQTPRYLIKTRGQQVTLSCSPISGHRSVSWYQQTPGQGLQFLFEYFSETQRNKGNFPGRFSGRQFSNSRSEMNVSTLELGDSALYLCASRAGTSSGVDQYFGPGTRLLVL.

The V and J genes are TRBV6-1 and TRBJ2-2; D is unresolved. Trimming removed 11 bases at V and 2 bases at J, with 12 bases between. Germline CDR1 MNHNS, CDR2 SASEGT. CDR3 length: 13 residues. CDR3 region: CALRHTNTGELFF. The DNA for the CDR3 is TGTGCCTTAAGGCACACCAACACCGGGGAGCTGTTTTTT.

This clonotype appeared many times. V and J are TRBV12-3 or TRBV12-4 and TRBJ1-3, with 7 nucleotides matching TRBD1. The CDR3 has 15 amino acids. The V and J ends lost 4 bases and 2 bases, in that order; junction bases with no gene match: 5. The CDR3 loop is CASSSPGTAGNTIYF. The CDR3 nucleotides are TGTGCCAGCAGTTCTCCAGGGACAGCTGGAAACACCATATATTTT.

The gene calls are TRBV6-6 and TRBJ2-7; D is uncertain. This CDR3 spans 13 amino acids. Germline CDR1 MNHNY, CDR2 SVGAGI (reference sequence). V dropped 0 bases and J dropped 6 bases, with 9 bases sitting between them. The CDR3 loop reads CASSYSQTGEQYF. As DNA, the CDR3 is TGTGCCAGCAGTTACTCCCAGACCGGCGAGCAGTACTTC.

The chain recombines TRBV20-1 with TRBJ1-2; D is unclear. Germline V gives CDR1 DFQATT, CDR2 SNEGSKA (reference sequence). Trimming removed 3 bases at V and 4 bases at J, with 6 bases between. The CDR3 runs 11 residues. DNA of the CDR3: TGCAGTGCTAGGGGGTCCTATGGCTACACCTTC. Amino acids: CSARGSYGYTF.

The chain carries TRBV7-3 and TRBJ2-6; either TRBD1 or TRBD2 may fit D (5 bases each). This CDR3 has 15 amino acids. V was clipped by 5 bases and J by 0 bases, with 8 bases between them. The germline V gene encodes CDR1 SGHTA and CDR2 FQGTGA. The CDR3 sequence: CASSPGTSGANVLTF. The CDR3 DNA sequence: TGTGCCAGCAGCCCGGGGACCTCTGGGGCCAACGTCCTGACTTTC.